Each of the 20 T cell receptor beta chains below was sequenced from the same sample in a study of T cells in tumors after PD-1 blockade. Assay: immunoSEQ multiplex PCR; the TCRdb copy retains only in-frame clones and omits some. The sample includes under 50,000 clones, more than 60% seen only once; the top ten take about 9%. The sequences come from PBMCs, collected before anti-PD-1 therapy. These receptors were obtained from a human donor with advanced basal cell or squamous cell carcinoma (not recorded which).

J is TRBJ2-7 and V is TRBV7-9; D could derive from TRBD1 or TRBD2 (5 bases each). Germline V gene data show CDR1 as SEHNR and CDR2 as FQNEAQ (reference sequence). The CDR3 is 14 amino acids. V gave up 5 bases and J gave up 2 bases, with 13 bases separating them. CDR3 region: CASSGTLGTYEQYF. The CDR3 DNA reads TGTGCCAGCAGCGGGACCTTAGGGACCTACGAGCAGTACTTC.

The chain has TRBV29-1 and TRBJ2-1; 7 bases are a match to TRBD1. The CDR3 has 12 amino acids. The V segment lost 7 bases and the J segment 2 bases; nucleotides outside the gene matches: 2. The germline V gene has CDR1 SQVTM and CDR2 ANQGSEA. CDR3 nucleotides: TGCAGCGGACAGGGAGCCTACAATGAGCAGTTCTTC. Protein sequence: CSGQGAYNEQFF.

This chain joins TRBV5-1 and TRBJ1-2, with D unclear. Germline CDR1 SGHRS, CDR2 YFSETQ. The CDR3 has 14 amino acids. Between the trimmed V and J ends, which lost 8 bases and 5 bases, there was a span of 19 bases. The CDR3 here is CASLPGPDVYGYTF. CDR3 coding DNA: TGCGCCAGTCTACCTGGTCCAGATGTTTATGGCTACACCTTC.

J is TRBJ2-5 and V is TRBV5-1, with D possibly matching TRBD2 (6 bases). Deletions cut 1 base from V and 2 bases from J, with 12 bases between. The CDR3 consists of 15 residues. The germline V gene encodes CDR1 SGHRS and CDR2 YFSETQ. The chain's CDR3 is CASSLFGSEQETQYF. The DNA of the CDR3 is TGCGCCAGCAGCTTGTTCGGGAGCGAACAAGAGACCCAGTACTTC.

V gene TRBV6-6 combines with J gene TRBJ1-2; possibly TRBD1 for D (5 bases). The germline V gene has CDR1 MNHNY and CDR2 SVGAGI (reference sequence). V gave up 3 bases and J gave up 8 bases, with 22 bases separating them. The CDR3 is 16 residues long. The CDR3 DNA follows: TGTGCCAGCAGTTATCTCCGGGACCTCAGCTCCGGGGGCTACACCTTC. Translating it yields CASSYLRDLSSGGYTF.

This chain uses TRBV2 with TRBJ1-4; D is unclear. V gave up 7 bases and J gave up 6 bases, with 15 bases separating them. The length of the CDR3 is 14 residues. CDR1 is SNHLY, CDR2 FYNNEI, per germline. CDR3 in amino acids: CASTRGGPDEKLFF. For the CDR3, the DNA is TGTGCCAGCACCCGAGGTGGGCCGGATGAAAAACTGTTTTTT.

Here the CDR3 reads CASSGDGAEAFF. In DNA form, the CDR3 reads TGCGCCAGCAGCGGTGACGGAGCTGAAGCTTTCTTT. The rearrangement links TRBV10-2 to TRBJ1-1; no reliable D call. Deletions cut 6 bases from V and 6 bases from J, with 11 bases between. Per the germline V gene, CDR1 is WSHSY and CDR2 is SAAADI. The CDR3 extends over 12 amino acids.

The chain recombines TRBV6-2 or TRBV6-3 with TRBJ1-1; TRBD1 matches at 7 bases. CDR3 length: 15 amino acids. Germline assignment: CDR1 MNHEY and CDR2 SVGEGT. The V and J ends lost 0 bases and 7 bases, in that order; junction bases with no gene match: 8. The CDR3: CASSYSGDRSLEAFF. CDR3 nucleotide sequence: TGTGCCAGCAGTTACTCAGGGGACAGAAGCCTTGAAGCTTTCTTT.

The genes are TRBV18 and TRBJ2-5; no clear D gene. This CDR3 contains 14 residues. Germline CDR1 KGHSH, CDR2 LQKENI. The ends were cut back, 3 bases at V and 1 base at J, with 9 bases in the middle. The CDR3 reads CASSPRTRQETQYF. For the CDR3, the DNA is TGTGCCAGCTCACCTCGGACGCGCCAAGAGACCCAGTACTTC.

The V and J genes are TRBV5-1 and TRBJ1-1, with 7 bases that match TRBD1. Germline CDR1 is SGHRS and CDR2 is YFSETQ. The CDR3 runs 15 residues. The ends lost 0 bases at V and 1 base at J; junction bases unmatched: 3. CDR3 bases: TGCGCCAGCAGCTTGGTTGGGACAGCGAACACTGAAGCTTTCTTT. Its translation is CASSLVGTANTEAFF.

The genes are TRBV19 and TRBJ2-5; no definite D call. From germline, CDR1 is LNHDA and CDR2 SQIVND (reference sequence). Trimming stripped 6 bases from V and 7 bases from J, with 21 bases between. The length of the CDR3 is 15 residues. As DNA, the CDR3 is TGTGCCAGTAGCCCTAGTTCCGGTCCTAAGGGGACCCAGTACTTC. Protein sequence: CASSPSSGPKGTQYF.

The chain has TRBV9 and TRBJ2-1, with 13 positions matching TRBD2. Germline-derived CDR1 and CDR2 are SGDLS and YYNGEE. With 4 bases clipped from V and 4 bases from J, the junction kept 5 bases outside the gene matches. The CDR3 loop spans 16 amino acids. This CDR3 reads CASSPGTSGNYNEQFF. Here the CDR3 DNA reads TGTGCCAGCAGCCCGGGGACTAGCGGGAATTACAATGAGCAGTTCTTC.

The V gene is TRBV15, the J gene TRBJ1-2; the D gene is possibly TRBD1 (6 bases). The CDR3 spans 14 residues. The V gene lost 0 bases and the J gene lost 6 bases, with 11 bases spanning the gap. Germline CDR1 is LNHNV and CDR2 is YYDKDF (reference sequence). The CDR3 nucleotides read TGTGCCACCAGCAGAGATACCCACAGGGATGGCTACACCTTC. Translating it yields CATSRDTHRDGYTF.

This chain uses TRBV28 with TRBJ2-7; 9 nucleotides match TRBD2. Trimming took 2 bases from V and 5 from J; bases not matched to a gene: 13. This CDR3 spans 17 amino acids. Germline lookup yields CDR1 MDHEN and CDR2 SYDVKM. CDR3 nucleotide sequence: TGTGCCAGCAGTTTACCGTCTCTAGCTAGCGGGACCCACGAGCAGTACTTC. Translation: CASSLPSLASGTHEQYF. The full variable domain, with the rest looked up from reference TRBV28 and TRBJ2-7, is DVKVTQSSRYLVKRTGEKVFLECVQDMDHENMFWYRQDPGLGLRLIYFSYDVKMKEKGDIPEGYSVSREKKERFSLILESASTNQTSMYLCASSLPSLASGTHEQYFGPGTRLTVT.

The chain is built from TRBV19 and TRBJ2-5; 7 positions agree with TRBD2. CDR3 length equals 15 residues. V shed 5 bases and J 4 bases; nucleotides not matched to a gene: 10. Germline V lookup: CDR1 LNHDA, CDR2 SQIVND (reference sequence). The CDR3 DNA reads as TGTGCCAGTAGTCCACAAGCAGGGAGGGGAGAGACCCAGTACTTC. Its protein product is CASSPQAGRGETQYF.

J is TRBJ1-2 and V is TRBV7-8; 9 bases are shared with TRBD1. V lost 7 bases, J lost 2 bases, and 5 bases stayed unmatched. The CDR3 consists of 14 residues. Per the germline V gene, CDR1 is SGHVS and CDR2 is FQNEAQ. The CDR3 DNA follows: TGTGCCAGCACCGGGACAGGGCGGAACTATGGCTACACCTTC. It is translated as CASTGTGRNYGYTF.

This chain uses TRBV29-1 with TRBJ2-2; 8 bases match TRBD1. Looked up from germline, CDR1 is SQVTM and CDR2 is ANQGSEA. V lost 2 bases and J lost 4; bases outside the gene matches: 6. The CDR3 consists of 15 residues. CDR3 loop: CSVEIRTGPTGELFF. The CDR3 nucleotides read TGCAGCGTTGAAATCCGGACAGGGCCCACCGGGGAGCTGTTTTTT.

This chain links TRBV2 with TRBJ2-1; 9 bases map to TRBD2. Germline assignment: CDR1 SNHLY and CDR2 FYNNEI. With 5 bases clipped from V and 2 bases from J, the junction kept 4 bases outside the gene matches. This CDR3 has 15 residues. CDR3 sequence (DNA): TGTGCCAGCAGTCTTAAGCGGGGGGCCTACAATGAGCAGTTCTTC. Its translation is CASSLKRGAYNEQFF. The full variable domain, with the rest looked up from reference TRBV2 and TRBJ2-1, is EPEVTQTPSHQVTQMGQEVILRCVPISNHLYFYWYRQILGQKVEFLVSFYNNEISEKSEIFDDQFSVERPDGSNFTLKIRSTKLEDSAMYFCASSLKRGAYNEQFFGPGTRLTVL.

CDR3 in DNA: TGTGCCAGCAGCTCACCTTCGGGGACACCCGAGGCGAGCAATCAGCCCCAGCATTTT. Translating gives CASSSPSGTPEASNQPQHF. The chain has TRBV9 and TRBJ1-5, with a possible D match to TRBD1 (6 bases). This CDR3 comprises 19 residues. Germline lookup yields CDR1 SGDLS and CDR2 YYNGEE. Trimming cost V 4 bases and J 1 base, with 24 bases left between them. Drawing the rest from reference TRBV9 and TRBJ1-5, the complete variable domain is DSGVTQTPKHLITATGQRVTLRCSPRSGDLSVYWYQQSLDQGLQFLIQYYNGEERAKGNILERFSAQQFPDLHSELNLSSLELGDSALYFCASSSPSGTPEASNQPQHFGDGTRLSIL.

This chain joins TRBV5-1 and TRBJ1-5; 7 positions agree with TRBD1. The junction had 2 bases not matched to a gene; V was cut back by 0 bases and J by 2 bases. Germline assignment: CDR1 SGHRS and CDR2 YFSETQ. The CDR3 totals 15 residues. This CDR3 reads CASSLGTGGNQPQHF. Here the CDR3 DNA reads TGCGCCAGCAGCTTGGGGACAGGAGGCAATCAGCCCCAGCATTTT.